The present T cell receptor (beta chain) was sequenced within a study of T cells in Graves' hyperthyroidism and ophthalmopathy. In the study overall: It was at initial diagnosis, before any treatment, that peripheral blood was collected.

The blood sample was taken at first hyperthyroidism diagnosis, before any ophthalmopathy symptoms. This clonotype was counted many times. From RNA transcripts, TCR beta CDR3 regions were amplified. The HTBI primer set drove a first-round RT-PCR of the TCR CDR3. TCRdb reprocessed the multiplex PCR reads via MiXCR and lists one record per CDR3 protein. The sample gives 280,000 or so distinct CDR3 sequences, 25% of which show up once; roughly 24% is in the top ten. What was sequenced was blood. This TCR derives from a man aged 40-49 years with Graves' hyperthyroidism that later progressed to Graves' ophthalmopathy.

CDR3 coding DNA: TGTGCCAGCAGTTCAAGCGGGGGCCTCTACGAGCAGTACTTC. This sequence encodes CASSSSGGLYEQYF. The chain couples TRBV12-3 or TRBV12-4 to TRBJ2-7; 8 bases match TRBD2. V shed 4 bases and J 3 bases; nucleotides not matched to a gene: 5. The CDR3 has 14 amino acids.